The present T cell receptor beta chain was sequenced within a study of tumor-infiltrating lymphocytes in primary liver carcinoma. The blood RNA (from unsorted whole blood) was obtained, and germline DNA was also extracted. The authors made TCR beta cDNA from about 500 ng total RNA with a constant-region primer. Employing slightly modified ARM-PCR, three nested multiplex PCR rounds were run, and these gave rise to the TCR beta libraries. PCR rounds one and two used TRBV1-TRBV30 forward primers with a C-beta reverse primer for 10 cycles each. TCRdb processed the multiplex PCR reads anew with MiXCR; each CDR3 protein has one entry. The data contain approximately 330,000 distinct CDR3 sequences, 65% of them singletons. Per the germline V gene, CDR1 is SGHAT and CDR2 is FQNNGV. The CDR3 contains 15 residues. V lost 5 bases, J lost 8 bases, and 11 bases stayed unmatched.

The TCR was taken from a man aged 40-55 years with primary liver carcinoma and hepatitis B virus infection. Sequenced input: peripheral blood. The chain is built from TRBV11-2 and TRBJ2-1, with TRBD1 identical over 8 bases. CDR3 region: CASSTGTGGHDEQFF. CDR3 nucleotide sequence: TGTGCCAGCAGCACCGGGACAGGAGGACACGATGAGCAGTTCTTC.